This TCR beta chain comes out of a study of cytomegalovirus exposure and HLA in healthy donors. Findings and limits, study-wide: HLA-A and HLA-B allele assignments for most subjects were reportedly predicted accurately using TCR beta sequences.

Healthy individuals who donated bone marrow served as the donors. Turning to this clone: Its antigen is not identified.

The germline V and J ends were trimmed by 4 bases and 3 bases, with 18 bases remaining between them. CDR1 is MDHEN and CDR2 is SYDVKM in the germline V gene. The CDR3 loop spans 16 amino acids. Vbeta (60) and Jbeta (13) primers were used in the PCR. Clones were read by immunoSEQ multiplex PCR, and TCRdb kept only the in-frame ones, dropping some. The table has 100,000 to 120,000 clones, 75% to 80% seen once; the top ten hold roughly 1.2%. This TCR was sampled from a young woman in good health and CMV-seronegative. This chain joins TRBV28 and TRBJ1-1; D unclear. The sequenced sample consisted of PBMCs. The CDR3 region has the DNA TGTGCCAGCAGTTCCTTAATGGTGCCGAGGGACACTGAAGCTTTCTTT. This gives the protein CASSSLMVPRDTEAFF.